A single T cell receptor beta chain is shown here with its context. Source study methods: Using reference gene primer amplification, nucleated cell counts were estimated. TCRdb's table, derived via immunoSEQ multiplex PCR, lists solely in-frame clones and lacks some. V, J and clone size are taken as reported in that table, and D and trimming were inferred from the DNA itself. In the table there are about 69,000 clones, 90% of which are singletons. The sample originates from a study of blood T cell repertoires in COVID-19. Study-wide background: Italy, Spain and the United States were the sources of the convalescent and acute COVID-19 samples. T cells, B-cell-depleted T cells, or PBMCs supplied cDNA or gDNA.

The CDR3 runs 18 residues. Germline CDR1 reads LNHNV; CDR2 reads YYDKDF (reference sequence). The J segment lost 3 bases and the V segment lost 2 bases, leaving 9 bases of the junction unmatched. The receptor's source is a man aged 50 to 60 with acute or convalescent COVID-19. This sequence joins TRBV15 and TRBJ2-1, with 11 bases that match TRBD2. Sequenced sample: peripheral blood. The CDR3 DNA reads TGTGCCACCAGCAGAATTAGCGGGAGGGCTCCGAGCTACAATGAGCAGTTCTTC. Translated: CATSRISGRAPSYNEQFF.